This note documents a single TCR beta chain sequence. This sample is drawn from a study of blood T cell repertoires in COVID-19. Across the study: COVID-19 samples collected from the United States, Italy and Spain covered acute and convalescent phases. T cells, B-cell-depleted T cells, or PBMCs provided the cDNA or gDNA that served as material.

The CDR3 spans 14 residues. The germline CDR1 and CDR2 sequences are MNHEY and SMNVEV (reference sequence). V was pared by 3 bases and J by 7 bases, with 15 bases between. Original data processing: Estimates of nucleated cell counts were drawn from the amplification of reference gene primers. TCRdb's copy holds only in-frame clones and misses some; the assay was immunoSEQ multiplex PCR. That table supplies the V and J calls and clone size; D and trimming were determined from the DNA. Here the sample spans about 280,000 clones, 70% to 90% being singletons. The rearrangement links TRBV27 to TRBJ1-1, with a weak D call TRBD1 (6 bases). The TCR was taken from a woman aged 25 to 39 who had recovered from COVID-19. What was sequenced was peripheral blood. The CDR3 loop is CASSFSTGKIEAFF. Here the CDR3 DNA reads TGTGCCAGCAGTTTCTCTACAGGGAAAATTGAAGCTTTCTTT.